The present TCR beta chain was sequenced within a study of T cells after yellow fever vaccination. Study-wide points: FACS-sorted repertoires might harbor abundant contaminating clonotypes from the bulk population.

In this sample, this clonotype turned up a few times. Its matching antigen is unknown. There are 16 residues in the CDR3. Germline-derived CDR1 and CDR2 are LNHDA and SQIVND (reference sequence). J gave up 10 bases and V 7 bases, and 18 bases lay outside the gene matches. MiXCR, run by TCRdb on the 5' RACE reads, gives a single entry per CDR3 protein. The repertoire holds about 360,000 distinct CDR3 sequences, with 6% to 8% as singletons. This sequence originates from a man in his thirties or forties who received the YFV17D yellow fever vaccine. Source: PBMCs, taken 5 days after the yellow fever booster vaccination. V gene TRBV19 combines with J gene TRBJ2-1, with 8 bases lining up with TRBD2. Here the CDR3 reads CASTNPKREPLSEQFF. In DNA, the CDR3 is TGTGCCAGTACCAATCCGAAGCGGGAGCCTCTCAGCGAGCAGTTCTTC.